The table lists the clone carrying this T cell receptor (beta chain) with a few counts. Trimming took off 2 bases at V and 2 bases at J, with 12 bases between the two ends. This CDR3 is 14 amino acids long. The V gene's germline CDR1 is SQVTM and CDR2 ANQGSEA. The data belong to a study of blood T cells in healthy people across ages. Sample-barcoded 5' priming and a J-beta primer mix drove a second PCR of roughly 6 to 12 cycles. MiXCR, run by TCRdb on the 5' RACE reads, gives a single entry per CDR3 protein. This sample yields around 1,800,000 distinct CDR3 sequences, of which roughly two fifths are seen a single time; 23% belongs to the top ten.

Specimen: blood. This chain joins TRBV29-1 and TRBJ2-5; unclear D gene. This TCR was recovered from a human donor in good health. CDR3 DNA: TGCAGCGTTGAATCTTACCAATTTCAAGAGACCCAGTACTTC. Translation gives CSVESYQFQETQYF.